This T cell receptor beta chain is from a study of cytomegalovirus exposure and HLA in healthy donors. Study findings and constraints: Serostatus for CMV was the only available immune exposure information. A further, later analysis showed that HLA-associated TCR beta chains (compared with equally common others) were more clonally expanded.

Primers: 60 Vbeta forward and 13 Jbeta reverse. Here immunoSEQ multiplex PCR was the method, and the copy in TCRdb shows in-frame clones only, minus some. This sample has roughly 120,000 clones; 82% occur once, and the top ten carry approximately 10%. CDR1 and CDR2 from the germline V gene are SGHRS and YFSETQ. The CDR3 has 16 amino acids. The J segment lost 9 bases and the V segment lost 0 bases, leaving 9 bases of the junction unmatched. Concerning this clone itself: Its antigen remains unidentified.

The rearrangement links TRBV5-1 to TRBJ2-1; 10 bases agree with TRBD2. Sequenced: PBMCs. The sequence came from a male donor in good health and CMV-seropositive. CDR3 residues: CASSLEALAGVTEQFF. CDR3 DNA sequence: TGCGCCAGCAGCTTGGAGGCTCTAGCGGGAGTGACTGAGCAGTTCTTC.